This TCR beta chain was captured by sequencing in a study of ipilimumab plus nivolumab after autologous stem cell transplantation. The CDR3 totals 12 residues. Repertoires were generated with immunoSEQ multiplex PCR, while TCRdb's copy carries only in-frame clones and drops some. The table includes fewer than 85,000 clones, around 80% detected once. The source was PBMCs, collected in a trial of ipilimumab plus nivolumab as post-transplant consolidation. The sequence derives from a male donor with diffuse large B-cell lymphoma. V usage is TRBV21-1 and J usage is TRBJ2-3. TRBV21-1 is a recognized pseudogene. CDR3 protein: CASSKEGPHPYF. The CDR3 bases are TGTGCCAGCAGCAAAGAGGGCCCCCATCCGTATTTT.